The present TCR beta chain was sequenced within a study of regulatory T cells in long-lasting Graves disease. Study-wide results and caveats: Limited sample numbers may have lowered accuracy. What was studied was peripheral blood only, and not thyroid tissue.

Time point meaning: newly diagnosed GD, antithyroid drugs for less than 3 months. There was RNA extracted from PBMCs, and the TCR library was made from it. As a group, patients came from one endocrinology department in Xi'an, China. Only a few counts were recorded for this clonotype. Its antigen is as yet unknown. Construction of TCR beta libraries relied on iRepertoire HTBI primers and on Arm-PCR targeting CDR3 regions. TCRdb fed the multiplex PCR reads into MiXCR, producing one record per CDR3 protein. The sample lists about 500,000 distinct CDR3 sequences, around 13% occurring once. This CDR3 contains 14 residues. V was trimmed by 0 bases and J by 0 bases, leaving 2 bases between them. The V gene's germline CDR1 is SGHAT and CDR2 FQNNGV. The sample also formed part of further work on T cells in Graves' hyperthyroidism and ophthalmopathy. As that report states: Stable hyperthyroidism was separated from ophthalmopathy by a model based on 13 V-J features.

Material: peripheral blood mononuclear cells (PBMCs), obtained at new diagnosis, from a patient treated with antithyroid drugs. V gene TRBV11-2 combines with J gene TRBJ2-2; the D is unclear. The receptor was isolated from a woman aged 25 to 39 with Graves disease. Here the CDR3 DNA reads TGTGCCAGCAGCTTAGAAACGAACACCGGGGAGCTGTTTTTT. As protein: CASSLETNTGELFF.